The 5 T cell receptor beta chains in this list originate from one sample, sequenced in a study of blood T cell repertoires in COVID-19. Data came from immunoSEQ multiplex PCR; TCRdb stores just in-frame clones and leaves some out. The sample includes 150,000 to 200,000 clones, 65% to 90% of them seen just once. The material sequenced was PBMCs or T cells enriched from blood (not recorded which). The source of these receptors is a man aged 45-60 years who had recovered from COVID-19.

The chain joins TRBV25-1 to TRBJ1-1; 8 nucleotides line up with TRBD1. Per the germline V gene, CDR1 is MGHDK and CDR2 is SYGVNS. The CDR3 is made up of 15 amino acids. Unmatched junction bases numbered 6, after V lost 5 bases and J lost 1 base. The CDR3 DNA is TGTGCCAGCAGTCCTCTCGACAGGGGGAACACTGAAGCTTTCTTT. Translating it yields CASSPLDRGNTEAFF.

The chain employs TRBV4-2 and TRBJ2-3; TRBD2 aligns across 7 bases. The ends lost 3 bases at V and 0 bases at J; junction bases unmatched: 9. The CDR3 runs to 17 residues. CDR1 is LGHNA, CDR2 YNFKEQ, per germline. The CDR3 is CASSQDGSGASTDTQYF. The CDR3 nucleotides are TGTGCCAGCAGCCAGGACGGCAGCGGGGCTAGCACAGATACGCAGTATTTT.

V is TRBV6-4 and J is TRBJ1-5, with TRBD1 matching over 7 bases. Trimming took 6 bases from V and 5 from J; bases not matched to a gene: 4. Germline CDR1 reads MRHNA; CDR2 reads SNTAGT. This CDR3 comprises 13 residues. This CDR3 is CASSPDRDQPQHF. CDR3 coding DNA: TGTGCCAGCAGCCCCGACAGGGATCAGCCCCAGCATTTT.

This chain links TRBV30 with TRBJ1-2; no clear D gene. The germline V gene encodes CDR1 GTSNPN and CDR2 SVGIG (reference sequence). The CDR3 spans 12 residues. The ends were cut back, 1 base at V and 12 bases at J, with 15 bases in the middle. The CDR3 DNA sequence: TGTGCCTGGAGTGAGGTAGCATCGTTGAACACCTTC. This translates into CAWSEVASLNTF.

The CDR3 spells CATSDPGRGKTQYF. The DNA of the CDR3 is TGTGCCACCAGTGACCCCGGGCGGGGGAAGACCCAGTACTTC. The V call is TRBV24-1, the J call TRBJ2-5; 7 nucleotides agree with TRBD2. The length of the CDR3 is 14 residues. V gave up 4 bases and J gave up 6 bases; unmatched junction bases: 7. The V gene's germline CDR1 is KGHDR and CDR2 SFDVKD.